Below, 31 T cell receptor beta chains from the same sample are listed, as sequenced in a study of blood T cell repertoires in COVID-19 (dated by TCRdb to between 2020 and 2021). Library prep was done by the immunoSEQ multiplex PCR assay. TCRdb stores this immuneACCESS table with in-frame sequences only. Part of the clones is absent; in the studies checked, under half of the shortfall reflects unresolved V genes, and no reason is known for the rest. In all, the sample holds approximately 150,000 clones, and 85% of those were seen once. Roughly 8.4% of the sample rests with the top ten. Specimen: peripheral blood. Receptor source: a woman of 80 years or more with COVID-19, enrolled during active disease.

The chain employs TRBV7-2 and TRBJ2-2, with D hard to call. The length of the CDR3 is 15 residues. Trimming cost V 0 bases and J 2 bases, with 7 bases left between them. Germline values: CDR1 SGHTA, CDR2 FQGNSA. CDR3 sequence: CASSLAGVNTGELFF. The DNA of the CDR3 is TGTGCCAGCAGCTTAGCCGGAGTAAACACCGGGGAGCTGTTTTTT.

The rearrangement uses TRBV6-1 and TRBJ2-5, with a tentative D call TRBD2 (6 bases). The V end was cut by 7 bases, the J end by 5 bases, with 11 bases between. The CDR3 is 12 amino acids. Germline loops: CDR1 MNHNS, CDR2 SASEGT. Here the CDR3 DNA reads TGTGCCAGCACAACGGGGAGGGAGACCCAGTACTTC. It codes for CASTTGRETQYF.

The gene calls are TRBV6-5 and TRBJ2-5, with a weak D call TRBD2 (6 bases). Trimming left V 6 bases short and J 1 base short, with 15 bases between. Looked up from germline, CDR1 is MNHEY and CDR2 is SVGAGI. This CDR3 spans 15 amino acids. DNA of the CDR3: TGTGCCAGCAGCCTAGCCCCGGGAGTCCAAGAGACCCAGTACTTC. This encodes CASSLAPGVQETQYF.

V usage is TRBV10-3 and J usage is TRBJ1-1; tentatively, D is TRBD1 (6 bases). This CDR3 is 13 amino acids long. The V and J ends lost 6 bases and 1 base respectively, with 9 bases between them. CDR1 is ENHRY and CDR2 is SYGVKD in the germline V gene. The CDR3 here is CAIRRDTNTEAFF. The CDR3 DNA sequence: TGTGCCATCAGACGGGACACGAACACTGAAGCTTTCTTT.

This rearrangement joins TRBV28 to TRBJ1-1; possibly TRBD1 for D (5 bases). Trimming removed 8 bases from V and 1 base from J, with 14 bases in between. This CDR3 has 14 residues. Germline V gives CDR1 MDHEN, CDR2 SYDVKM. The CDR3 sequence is CASQEGRGNTEAFF. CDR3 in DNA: TGTGCCAGCCAGGAGGGAAGGGGGAACACTGAAGCTTTCTTT.

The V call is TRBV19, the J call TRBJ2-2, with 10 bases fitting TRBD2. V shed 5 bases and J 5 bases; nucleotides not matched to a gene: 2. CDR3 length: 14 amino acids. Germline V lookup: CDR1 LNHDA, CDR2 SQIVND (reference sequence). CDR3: CASSRSGRTGELFF. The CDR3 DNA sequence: TGTGCCAGTAGTCGTAGCGGGAGGACCGGGGAGCTGTTTTTT.

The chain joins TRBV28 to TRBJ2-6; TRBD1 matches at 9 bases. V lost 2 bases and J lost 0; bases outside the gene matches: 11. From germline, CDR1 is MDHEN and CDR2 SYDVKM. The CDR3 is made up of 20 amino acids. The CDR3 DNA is TGTGCCAGCAGTTTAGGGTGGGGACAGGGTAGAAGCTCTGGGGCCAACGTCCTGACTTTC. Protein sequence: CASSLGWGQGRSSGANVLTF. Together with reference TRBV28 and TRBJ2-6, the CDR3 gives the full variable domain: DVKVTQSSRYLVKRTGEKVFLECVQDMDHENMFWYRQDPGLGLRLIYFSYDVKMKEKGDIPEGYSVSREKKERFSLILESASTNQTSMYLCASSLGWGQGRSSGANVLTFGAGSRLTVL.

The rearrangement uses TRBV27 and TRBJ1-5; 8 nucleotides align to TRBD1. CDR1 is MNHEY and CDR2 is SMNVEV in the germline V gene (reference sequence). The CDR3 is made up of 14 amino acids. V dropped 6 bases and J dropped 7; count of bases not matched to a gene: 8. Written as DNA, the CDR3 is TGTGCCAGCAGCCGCACAGGGGGAGGGCAGCCCCAGCATTTT. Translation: CASSRTGGGQPQHF.

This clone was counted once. The CDR3 DNA reads TGTGCCAGCAGCGAAGAGGGTTTAGGTGGAAACACCATATATTTT. Residues: CASSEEGLGGNTIYF. This rearrangement joins TRBV9 to TRBJ1-3; D unresolved. Trimming left V 3 bases short and J 3 bases short, with 13 bases between. CDR1 is SGDLS and CDR2 is YYNGEE in the germline V gene. This CDR3 is built from 15 residues. The variable domain in full, completed from reference TRBV9 and TRBJ1-3, reads DSGVTQTPKHLITATGQRVTLRCSPRSGDLSVYWYQQSLDQGLQFLIQYYNGEERAKGNILERFSAQQFPDLHSELNLSSLELGDSALYFCASSEEGLGGNTIYFGEGSWLTVV.

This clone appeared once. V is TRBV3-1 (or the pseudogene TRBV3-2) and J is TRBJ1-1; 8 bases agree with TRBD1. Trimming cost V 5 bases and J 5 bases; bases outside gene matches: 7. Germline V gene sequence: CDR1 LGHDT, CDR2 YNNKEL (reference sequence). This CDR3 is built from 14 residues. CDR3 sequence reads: CASSSTQGGTEAFF. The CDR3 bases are TGTGCCAGCAGCAGCACACAGGGGGGGACTGAAGCTTTCTTT.

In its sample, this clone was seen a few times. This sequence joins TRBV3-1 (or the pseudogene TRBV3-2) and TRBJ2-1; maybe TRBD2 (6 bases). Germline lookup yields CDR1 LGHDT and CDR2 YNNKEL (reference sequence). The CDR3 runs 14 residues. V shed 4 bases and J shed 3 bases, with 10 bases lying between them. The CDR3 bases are TGTGCCAGCAGCCCCCGGGGGAACTACAATGAGCAGTTCTTC. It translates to CASSPRGNYNEQFF.

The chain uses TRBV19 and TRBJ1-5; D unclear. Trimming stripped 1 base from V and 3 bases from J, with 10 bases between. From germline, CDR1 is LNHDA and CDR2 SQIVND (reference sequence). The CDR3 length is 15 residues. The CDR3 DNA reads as TGTGCCAGTAGTATAGGACGGGATCCCAATCAGCCCCAGCATTTT. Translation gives CASSIGRDPNQPQHF.

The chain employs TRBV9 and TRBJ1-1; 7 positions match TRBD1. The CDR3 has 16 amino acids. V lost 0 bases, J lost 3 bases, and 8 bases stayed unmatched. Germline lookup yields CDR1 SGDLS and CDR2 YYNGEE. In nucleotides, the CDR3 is TGTGCCAGCAGCGTAGGTCAGGGGGGATGGGACACTGAAGCTTTCTTT. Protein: CASSVGQGGWDTEAFF.

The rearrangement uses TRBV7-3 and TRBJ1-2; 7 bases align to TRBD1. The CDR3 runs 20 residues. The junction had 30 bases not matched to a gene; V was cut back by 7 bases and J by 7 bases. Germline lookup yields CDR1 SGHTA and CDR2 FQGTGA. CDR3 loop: CASTLGPQGDRDNPRGGYTF. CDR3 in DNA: TGTGCCAGCACGCTGGGGCCTCAGGGAGACAGGGATAATCCGAGGGGTGGCTACACCTTC. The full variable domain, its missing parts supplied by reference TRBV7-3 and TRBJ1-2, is GAGVSQTPSNKVTEKGKYVELRCDPISGHTALYWYRQSLGQGPEFLIYFQGTGAADDSGLPNDRFFAVRPEGSVSTLKIQRTERGDSAVYLCASTLGPQGDRDNPRGGYTFGSGTRLTVV.

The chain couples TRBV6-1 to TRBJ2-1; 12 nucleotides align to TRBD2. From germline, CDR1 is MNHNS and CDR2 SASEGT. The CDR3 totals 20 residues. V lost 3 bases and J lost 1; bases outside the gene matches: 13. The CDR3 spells CASSERLAGAVTPSYNEQFF. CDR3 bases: TGTGCCAGCAGTGAGAGACTAGCGGGGGCCGTTACCCCTTCCTACAATGAGCAGTTCTTC.

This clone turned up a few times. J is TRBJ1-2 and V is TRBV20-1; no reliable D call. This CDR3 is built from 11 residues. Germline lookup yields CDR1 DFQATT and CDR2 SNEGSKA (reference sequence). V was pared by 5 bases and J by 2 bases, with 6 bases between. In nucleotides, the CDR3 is TGCAGTGCTGCCAGGAACTATGGCTACACCTTC. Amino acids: CSAARNYGYTF.

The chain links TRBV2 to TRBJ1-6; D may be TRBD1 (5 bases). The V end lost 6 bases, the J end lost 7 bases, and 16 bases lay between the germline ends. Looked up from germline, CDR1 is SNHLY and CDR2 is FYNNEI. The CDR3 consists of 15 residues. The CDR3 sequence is CASSMGGTRNSPLHF. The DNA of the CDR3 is TGTGCCAGCAGCATGGGGGGGACGCGGAATTCACCCCTCCACTTT.

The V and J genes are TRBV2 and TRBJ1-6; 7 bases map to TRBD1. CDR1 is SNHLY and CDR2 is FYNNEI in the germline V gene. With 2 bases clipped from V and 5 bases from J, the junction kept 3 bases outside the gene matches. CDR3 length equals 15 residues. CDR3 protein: CASSEWQGDNSPLHF. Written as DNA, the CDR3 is TGTGCCAGCAGTGAATGGCAGGGGGATAATTCACCCCTCCACTTT.

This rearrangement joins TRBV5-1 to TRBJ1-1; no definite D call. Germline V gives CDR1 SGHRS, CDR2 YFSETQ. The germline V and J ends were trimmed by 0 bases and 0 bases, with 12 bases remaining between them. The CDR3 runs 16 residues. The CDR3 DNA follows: TGCGCCAGCAGCTTGGCCAAGGGAGCCATGAACACTGAAGCTTTCTTT. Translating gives CASSLAKGAMNTEAFF.

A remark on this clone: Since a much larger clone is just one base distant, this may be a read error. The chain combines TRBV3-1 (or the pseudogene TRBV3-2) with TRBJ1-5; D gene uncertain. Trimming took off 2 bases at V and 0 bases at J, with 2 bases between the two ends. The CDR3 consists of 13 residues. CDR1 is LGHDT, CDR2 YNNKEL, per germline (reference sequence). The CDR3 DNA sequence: TGTGCCAGCAGCCAATATAGCAATCAGCCCCAGCATTTT. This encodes CASSQYSNQPQHF.

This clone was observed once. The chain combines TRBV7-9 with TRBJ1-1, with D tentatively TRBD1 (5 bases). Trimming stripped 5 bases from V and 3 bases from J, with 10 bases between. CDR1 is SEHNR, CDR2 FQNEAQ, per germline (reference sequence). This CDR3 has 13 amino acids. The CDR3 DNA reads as TGTGCCAGCAGCGTACAAGGGGACACTGAAGCTTTCTTT. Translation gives CASSVQGDTEAFF.

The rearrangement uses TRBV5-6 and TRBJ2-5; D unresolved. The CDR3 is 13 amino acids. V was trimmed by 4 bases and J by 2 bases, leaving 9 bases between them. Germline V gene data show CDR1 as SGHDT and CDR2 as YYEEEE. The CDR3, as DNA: TGTGCCAGCAGCCGGCGGCAGCAAGAGACCCAGTACTTC. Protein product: CASSRRQQETQYF.

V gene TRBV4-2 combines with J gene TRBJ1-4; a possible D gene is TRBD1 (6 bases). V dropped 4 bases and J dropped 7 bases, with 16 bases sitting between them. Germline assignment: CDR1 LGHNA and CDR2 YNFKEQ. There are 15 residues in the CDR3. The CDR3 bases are TGTGCCAGCAGCCTAACGGGAACAGGGACTGAAAAACTGTTTTTT. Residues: CASSLTGTGTEKLFF.

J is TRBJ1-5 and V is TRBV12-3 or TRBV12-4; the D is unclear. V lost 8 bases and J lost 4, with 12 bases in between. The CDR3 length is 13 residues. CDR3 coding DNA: TGTGCCAGCCGAGACGAGGTAAATCAGCCCCAGCATTTT. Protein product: CASRDEVNQPQHF.

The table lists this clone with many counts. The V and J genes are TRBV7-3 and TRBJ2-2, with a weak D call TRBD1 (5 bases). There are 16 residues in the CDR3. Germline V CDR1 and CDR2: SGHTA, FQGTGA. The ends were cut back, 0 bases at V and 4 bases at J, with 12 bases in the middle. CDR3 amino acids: CASSLTGAGVTGELFF. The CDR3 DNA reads TGTGCCAGCAGCTTAACAGGGGCAGGTGTCACCGGGGAGCTGTTTTTT.

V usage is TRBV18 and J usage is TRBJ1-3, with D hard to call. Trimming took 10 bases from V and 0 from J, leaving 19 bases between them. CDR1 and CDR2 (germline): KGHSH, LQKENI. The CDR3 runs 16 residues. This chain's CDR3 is CATSLEMAASGNTIYF. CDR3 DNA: TGTGCCACCAGCCTGGAGATGGCAGCCTCTGGAAACACCATATATTTT.

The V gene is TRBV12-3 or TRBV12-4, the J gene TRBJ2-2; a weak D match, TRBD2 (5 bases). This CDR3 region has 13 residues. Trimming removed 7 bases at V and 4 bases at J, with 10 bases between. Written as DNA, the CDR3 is TGTGCCAGCACCAGACTACGCACCGGGGAGCTGTTTTTT. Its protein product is CASTRLRTGELFF.

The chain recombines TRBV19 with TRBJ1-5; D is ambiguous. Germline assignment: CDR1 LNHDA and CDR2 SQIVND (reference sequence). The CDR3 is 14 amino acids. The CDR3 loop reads CATQRRNSNQPQHF. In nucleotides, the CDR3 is TGTGCTACTCAAAGGAGAAATAGCAATCAGCCCCAGCATTTT.

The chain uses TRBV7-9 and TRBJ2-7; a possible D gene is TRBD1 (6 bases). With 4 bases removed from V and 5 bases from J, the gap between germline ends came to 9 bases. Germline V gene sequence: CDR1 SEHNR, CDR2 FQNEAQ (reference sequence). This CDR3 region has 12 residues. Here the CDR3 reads CASSWTAHEQYF. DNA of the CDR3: TGTGCCAGCAGCTGGACAGCTCACGAGCAGTACTTC.

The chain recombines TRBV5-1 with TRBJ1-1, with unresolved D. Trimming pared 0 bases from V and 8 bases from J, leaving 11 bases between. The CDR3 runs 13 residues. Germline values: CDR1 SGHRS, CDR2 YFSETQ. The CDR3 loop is CASSLAEANEAFF. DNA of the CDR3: TGCGCCAGCAGCTTGGCCGAAGCTAACGAAGCTTTCTTT.

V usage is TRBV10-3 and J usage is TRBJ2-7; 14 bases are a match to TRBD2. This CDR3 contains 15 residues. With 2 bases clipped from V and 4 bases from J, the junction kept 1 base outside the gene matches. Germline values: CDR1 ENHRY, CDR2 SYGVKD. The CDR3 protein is CAISEGLAGGYEQYF. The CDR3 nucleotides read TGTGCCATCAGTGAGGGACTAGCGGGAGGTTACGAGCAGTACTTC.